This passage covers 18 T cell receptor beta chains from one sample sequenced in a study of T cell responses to AZD1222 COVID-19 vaccine. The repertoire was sequenced with immunoSEQ multiplex PCR; TCRdb's copy has only in-frame clones and lacks some. The sample holds approximately 160,000 clones, 94% seen once. The sequenced sample was peripheral blood, obtained 28 days after the second AZD1222 dose. The source of these receptors is an adult who received the AZD1222 COVID-19 vaccine.

This clone appeared a single time. DNA of the CDR3: TGTGCCAGCAGCTTAATGGCGGGAATGGGCAATGAGCAGTTCTTC. It translates to CASSLMAGMGNEQFF. The chain joins TRBV11-2 to TRBJ2-1; D may be TRBD2 (6 bases). CDR1 is SGHAT and CDR2 is FQNNGV in the germline V gene. This CDR3 comprises 15 residues. Trimming cost V 2 bases and J 6 bases, with 14 bases left between them.

The genes are TRBV7-2 and TRBJ2-1; D remains unclear. The CDR3 loop spans 13 amino acids. Per germline, CDR1 SGHTA and CDR2 FQGNSA. Between the trimmed V and J ends, which lost 3 bases and 9 bases, there was a span of 12 bases. The CDR3 sequence is CASSFGLHGEQFF. The CDR3 DNA follows: TGTGCCAGCAGCTTTGGGCTTCACGGTGAGCAGTTCTTC.

The J gene is TRBJ2-7, the V gene TRBV14; TRBD1 agrees at 9 bases. The V segment lost 4 bases and the J segment 3 bases; nucleotides outside the gene matches: 4. The CDR3 has 14 residues. Germline V lookup: CDR1 SGHDN, CDR2 FVKESK. CDR3 sequence reads: CASSPGTGFYEQYF. The CDR3 DNA sequence: TGTGCCAGCAGCCCTGGGACAGGGTTCTACGAGCAGTACTTC.

The chain is built from TRBV6-2 or TRBV6-3 and TRBJ2-2; 9 nucleotides agree with TRBD2. V was pared by 0 bases and J by 5 bases, with 7 bases of the junction left unmatched. CDR3 length equals 17 residues. Per germline, CDR1 MNHEY and CDR2 SVGEGT. Here the CDR3 reads CASSYSGSGRGTGELFF. In nucleotides, the CDR3 is TGTGCCAGCAGTTACTCGGGTAGCGGGAGAGGGACCGGGGAGCTGTTTTTT.

V gene TRBV3-1 (or the pseudogene TRBV3-2) combines with J gene TRBJ2-1; 9 bases fit TRBD2. Germline CDR1 is LGHDT and CDR2 is YNNKEL (reference sequence). This CDR3 is 15 amino acids long. With 4 bases clipped from V and 2 bases from J, the junction kept 3 bases outside the gene matches. The CDR3 nucleotides are TGTGCCAGCAGCCCAGCGGGAGGAACCTACAATGAGCAGTTCTTC. Translated, it gives CASSPAGGTYNEQFF.

This chain uses TRBV4-1 with TRBJ1-3; 9 bases line up with TRBD1. This CDR3 region has 15 residues. In germline, CDR1 is MGHRA, CDR2 YSYEKL. V was clipped by 1 base and J by 3 bases; unmatched bases: 1. The chain's CDR3 is CASSQGTGVGNTIYF. CDR3 coding DNA: TGCGCCAGCAGCCAAGGGACAGGGGTTGGAAACACCATATATTTT.

This chain uses TRBV5-1 with TRBJ1-2; D ambiguous. From germline, CDR1 is SGHRS and CDR2 YFSETQ. CDR3 size: 15 residues. V dropped 2 bases and J dropped 7 bases, with 18 bases sitting between them. CDR3 residues: CASSLAPEPSGGYTF. The CDR3 nucleotides are TGCGCCAGCAGCTTAGCTCCGGAACCCTCCGGTGGCTACACCTTC.

This clone was seen a few times. The rearrangement links TRBV4-1 to TRBJ1-5; 8 nucleotides agree with TRBD1. Germline V gene data show CDR1 as MGHRA and CDR2 as YSYEKL. V was clipped by 4 bases and J by 3 bases; unmatched bases: 5. This CDR3 contains 15 residues. The CDR3 DNA reads as TGCGCCAGCAGCCGCGGACAGGGACCCAATCAGCCCCAGCATTTT. Translated, it gives CASSRGQGPNQPQHF.

The gene calls are TRBV4-1 and TRBJ1-1; 7 bases line up with TRBD1. Germline V gene data show CDR1 as MGHRA and CDR2 as YSYEKL. Trimming removed 4 bases from V and 1 base from J; junction bases left unmatched: 6. CDR3 length: 15 residues. The CDR3 sequence is CASSPYTGANTEAFF. CDR3 coding DNA: TGCGCCAGCAGCCCGTACACAGGGGCGAACACTGAAGCTTTCTTT.

In DNA form, the CDR3 reads TGTGCCAGCAGGGGTACAGGGGGCATCAGTGAAGCTTTCTTT. This codes for CASRGTGGISEAFF. This chain uses TRBV6-5 with TRBJ1-1; 9 bases line up with TRBD1. The CDR3 runs to 14 residues. The J segment lost 7 bases and the V segment lost 6 bases, leaving 9 bases of the junction unmatched. Germline V gene lookup returns CDR1 MNHEY and CDR2 SVGAGI.

The rearrangement joins TRBV28 to TRBJ2-3; possibly TRBD1 for D (6 bases). V lost 1 base and J 3 bases, leaving 8 bases between the germline ends. This CDR3 is built from 14 residues. The germline gives CDR1 MDHEN, CDR2 SYDVKM. The chain's CDR3 is CASSLLGATDTQYF. CDR3 sequence (DNA): TGTGCCAGCAGTTTATTGGGGGCAACAGATACGCAGTATTTT.

V gene TRBV3-1 (or the pseudogene TRBV3-2) combines with J gene TRBJ2-2; D perhaps matches TRBD2 (6 bases). This CDR3 region has 16 residues. Trimming pared 3 bases from V and 4 bases from J, leaving 15 bases between. Germline CDR1 reads LGHDT; CDR2 reads YNNKEL (reference sequence). Here the CDR3 reads CASSHHGGNSTGELFF. Here the CDR3 DNA reads TGTGCCAGCAGCCACCATGGGGGGAACAGCACCGGGGAGCTGTTTTTT.

V gene TRBV5-4 combines with J gene TRBJ1-6; no reliable D call. V was cut by 2 bases and J by 8 bases, with 8 bases left in between. The CDR3 spans 13 residues. The V gene's germline CDR1 is SGHNT and CDR2 YYREEE (reference sequence). The chain's CDR3 is CASSFRQDSPLHF. In DNA, the CDR3 is TGTGCCAGCAGCTTCAGGCAGGATTCACCCCTCCACTTT. Full variable domain (rest looked up from reference TRBV5-4 and TRBJ1-6): ETGVTQSPTHLIKTRGQQVTLRCSSQSGHNTVSWYQQALGQGPQFIFQYYREEENGRGNFPPRFSGLQFPNYSSELNVNALELDDSALYLCASSFRQDSPLHFGNGTRLTVT.

The chain has TRBV27 and TRBJ1-1; possibly TRBD1 for D (6 bases). Germline V gene lookup returns CDR1 MNHEY and CDR2 SMNVEV (reference sequence). The CDR3 has 12 amino acids. The V gene lost 5 bases and the J gene lost 6 bases, with 10 bases spanning the gap. The CDR3 spells CASSPQGSEAFF. The CDR3 DNA reads TGTGCCAGCAGTCCACAGGGTTCTGAAGCTTTCTTT.

The CDR3, as DNA: TGTGCCAGCAGCTTGCAAACCGGGACTGGGGGAAACATTCAGTACTTC. Protein product: CASSLQTGTGGNIQYF. The rearrangement uses TRBV7-2 and TRBJ2-4; D is perhaps TRBD2 (6 bases). This CDR3 has 16 amino acids. The germline gives CDR1 SGHTA, CDR2 FQGNSA. V dropped 3 bases and J dropped 6 bases, with 18 bases sitting between them.

The chain has TRBV4-1 and TRBJ2-1; 11 nucleotides agree with TRBD2. Germline values: CDR1 MGHRA, CDR2 YSYEKL. The CDR3 loop spans 18 amino acids. Trimming at V came to 4 bases and at J to 1 base, leaving 9 bases not matched to a gene. The CDR3 here is CASSPFTSGSRSYNEQFF. The CDR3 DNA reads TGCGCCAGCAGCCCTTTTACTAGCGGGAGCAGATCCTACAATGAGCAGTTCTTC.

The chain combines TRBV4-2 with TRBJ1-5, with no clear D. From germline, CDR1 is LGHNA and CDR2 YNFKEQ. This CDR3 is built from 12 residues. V lost 4 bases to trimming and J lost 2 bases, with 3 bases between them. CDR3 DNA: TGTGCCAGCAGCCCCGGCAATCAGCCCCAGCATTTT. Translating it yields CASSPGNQPQHF.

The table lists this clone with a count of one. The chain combines TRBV3-1 (or the pseudogene TRBV3-2) with TRBJ2-7, with a weak D call TRBD2 (5 bases). The CDR3 is 15 residues long. The germline V gene encodes CDR1 LGHDT and CDR2 YNNKEL (reference sequence). V dropped 1 base and J dropped 6 bases, with 16 bases sitting between them. CDR3 in amino acids: CASSQGSGGLSEQYF. CDR3 coding DNA: TGTGCCAGCAGCCAAGGGTCCGGCGGGCTCTCCGAGCAGTACTTC.